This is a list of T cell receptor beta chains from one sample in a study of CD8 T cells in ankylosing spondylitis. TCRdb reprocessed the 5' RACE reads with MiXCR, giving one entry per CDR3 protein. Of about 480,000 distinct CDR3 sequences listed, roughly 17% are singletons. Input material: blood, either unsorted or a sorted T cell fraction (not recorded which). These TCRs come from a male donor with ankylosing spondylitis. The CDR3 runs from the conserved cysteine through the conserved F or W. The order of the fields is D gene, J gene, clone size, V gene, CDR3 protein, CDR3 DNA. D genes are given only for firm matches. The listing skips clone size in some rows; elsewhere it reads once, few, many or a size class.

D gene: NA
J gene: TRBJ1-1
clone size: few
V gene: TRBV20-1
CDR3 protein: CSARAPTGNLMNTEAFF
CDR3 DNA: TGCAGTGCTAGAGCCCCCACAGGGAACCTTATGAACACTGAAGCTTTCTTT

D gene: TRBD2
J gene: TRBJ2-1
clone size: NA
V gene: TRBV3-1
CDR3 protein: CASSQDSLAGGKFNEQFF
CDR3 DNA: TGTGCCAGCAGCCAAGACTCCCTAGCGGGAGGGAAATTCAATGAGCAGTTCTTC

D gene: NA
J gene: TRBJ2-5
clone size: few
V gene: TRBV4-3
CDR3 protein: CASSQTRGGYQETQYF
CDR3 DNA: TGCGCCAGCAGCCAGACCCGCGGAGGGTACCAAGAGACCCAGTACTTC

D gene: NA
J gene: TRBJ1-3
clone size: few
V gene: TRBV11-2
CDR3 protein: CASSLTAVGSGNTIYF
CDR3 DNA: TGTGCCAGCAGCTTAACAGCGGTGGGCTCTGGAAACACCATATATTTT

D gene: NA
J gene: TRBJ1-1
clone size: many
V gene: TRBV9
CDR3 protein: CASSARRDHNTEAFF
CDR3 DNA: TGTGCCAGCAGCGCGCGGAGGGATCATAACACTGAAGCTTTCTTT

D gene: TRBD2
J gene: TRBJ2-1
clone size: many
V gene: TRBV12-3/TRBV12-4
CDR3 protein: CATCSGSSYNEQFF
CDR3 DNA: TGTGCCACCTGCAGCGGGAGCTCCTACAATGAGCAGTTCTTC

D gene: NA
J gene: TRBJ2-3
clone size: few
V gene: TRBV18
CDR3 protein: CASSPVASSTDTQYF
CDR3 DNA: TGTGCCAGCTCACCAGTGGCTTCTAGCACAGATACGCAGTATTTT

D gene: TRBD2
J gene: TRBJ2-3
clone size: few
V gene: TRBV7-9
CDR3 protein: CASSRASGERTDTQYF
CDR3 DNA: TGTGCCAGCAGCCGGGCTAGCGGGGAGCGCACAGATACGCAGTATTTT

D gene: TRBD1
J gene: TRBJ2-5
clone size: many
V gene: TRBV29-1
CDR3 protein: CSVTQGYGTQYF
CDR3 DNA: TGCAGCGTCACACAGGGGTACGGGACCCAGTACTTC

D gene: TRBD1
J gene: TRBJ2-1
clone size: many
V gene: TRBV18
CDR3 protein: CASSLDRQGKNEQFF
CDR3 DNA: TGTGCCAGCTCACTAGATAGACAGGGAAAGAATGAGCAGTTCTTC

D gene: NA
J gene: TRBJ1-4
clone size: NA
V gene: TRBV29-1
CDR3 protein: CSVPVGEKLFF
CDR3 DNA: TGCAGCGTCCCAGTAGGTGAAAAACTGTTTTTT

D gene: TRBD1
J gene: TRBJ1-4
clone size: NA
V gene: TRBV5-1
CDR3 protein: CASSLGQGKTNEKLFF
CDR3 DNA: TGCGCCAGCAGCCTAGGACAGGGGAAGACTAATGAAAAACTGTTTTTT

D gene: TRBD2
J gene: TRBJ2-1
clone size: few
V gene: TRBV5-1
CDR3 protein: CASSLDVAGASYNEQFF
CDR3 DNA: TGCGCCAGCAGCTTGGATGTAGCGGGCGCATCCTACAATGAGCAGTTCTTC

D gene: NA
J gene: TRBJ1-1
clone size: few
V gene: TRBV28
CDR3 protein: CASSAPRGLNTEAFF
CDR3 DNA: TGTGCCAGCAGTGCACCGAGGGGGTTGAACACTGAAGCTTTCTTT